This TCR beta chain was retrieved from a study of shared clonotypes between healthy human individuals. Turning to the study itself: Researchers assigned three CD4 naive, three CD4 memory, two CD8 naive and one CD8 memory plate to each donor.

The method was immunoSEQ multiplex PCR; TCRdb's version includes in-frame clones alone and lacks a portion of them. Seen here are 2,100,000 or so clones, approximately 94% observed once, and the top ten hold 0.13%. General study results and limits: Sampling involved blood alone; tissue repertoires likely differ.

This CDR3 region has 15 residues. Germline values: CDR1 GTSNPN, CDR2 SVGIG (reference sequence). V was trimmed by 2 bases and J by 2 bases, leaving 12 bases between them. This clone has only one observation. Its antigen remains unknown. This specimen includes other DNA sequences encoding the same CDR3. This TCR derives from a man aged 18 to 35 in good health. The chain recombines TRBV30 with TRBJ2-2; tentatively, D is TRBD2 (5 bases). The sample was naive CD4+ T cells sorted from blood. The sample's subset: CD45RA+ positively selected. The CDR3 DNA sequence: TGTGCCTGGAGTCGGTTACGGGGAAACACCGGGGAGCTGTTTTTT. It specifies CAWSRLRGNTGELFF.